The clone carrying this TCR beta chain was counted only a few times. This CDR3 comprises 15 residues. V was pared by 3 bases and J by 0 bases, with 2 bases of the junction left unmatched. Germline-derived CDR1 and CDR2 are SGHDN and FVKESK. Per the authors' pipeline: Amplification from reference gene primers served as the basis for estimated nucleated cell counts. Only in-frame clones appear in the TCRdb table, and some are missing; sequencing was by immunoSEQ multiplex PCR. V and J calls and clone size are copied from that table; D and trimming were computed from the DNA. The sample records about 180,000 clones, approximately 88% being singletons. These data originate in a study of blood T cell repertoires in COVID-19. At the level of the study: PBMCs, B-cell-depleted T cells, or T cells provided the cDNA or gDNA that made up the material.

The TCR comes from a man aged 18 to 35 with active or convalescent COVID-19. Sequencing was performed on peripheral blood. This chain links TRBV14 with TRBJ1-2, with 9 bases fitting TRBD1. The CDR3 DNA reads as TGTGCCAGCAGCCAGACAGGGGGTCCTAACTATGGCTACACCTTC. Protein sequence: CASSQTGGPNYGYTF.